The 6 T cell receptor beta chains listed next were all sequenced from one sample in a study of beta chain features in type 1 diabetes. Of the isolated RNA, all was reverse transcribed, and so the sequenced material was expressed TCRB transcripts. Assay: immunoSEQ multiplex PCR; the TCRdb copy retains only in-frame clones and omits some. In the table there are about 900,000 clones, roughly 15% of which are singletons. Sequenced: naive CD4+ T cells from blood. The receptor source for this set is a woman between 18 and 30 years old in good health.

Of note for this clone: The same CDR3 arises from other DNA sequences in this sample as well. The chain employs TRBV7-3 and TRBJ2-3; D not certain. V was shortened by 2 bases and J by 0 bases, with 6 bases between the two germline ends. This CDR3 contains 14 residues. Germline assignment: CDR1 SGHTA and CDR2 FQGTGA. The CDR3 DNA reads TGTGCCAGCAGCTTAGGTACTAGCACAGATACGCAGTATTTT. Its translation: CASSLGTSTDTQYF.

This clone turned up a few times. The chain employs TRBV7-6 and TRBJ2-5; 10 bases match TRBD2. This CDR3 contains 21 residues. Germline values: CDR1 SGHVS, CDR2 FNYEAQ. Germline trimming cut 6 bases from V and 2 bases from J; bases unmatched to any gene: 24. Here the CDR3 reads CASRALAGLAVPRPPQETQYF. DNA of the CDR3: TGTGCCAGCAGAGCACTGGCCGGACTAGCGGTCCCCCGCCCCCCACAAGAGACCCAGTACTTC.

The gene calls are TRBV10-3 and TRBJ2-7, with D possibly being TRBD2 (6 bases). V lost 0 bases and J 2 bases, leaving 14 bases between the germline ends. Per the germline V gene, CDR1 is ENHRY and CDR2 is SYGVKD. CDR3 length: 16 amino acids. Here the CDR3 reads CAISESRLGGPYEQYF. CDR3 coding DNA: TGTGCCATCAGTGAGTCGAGACTAGGAGGTCCCTACGAGCAGTACTTC.

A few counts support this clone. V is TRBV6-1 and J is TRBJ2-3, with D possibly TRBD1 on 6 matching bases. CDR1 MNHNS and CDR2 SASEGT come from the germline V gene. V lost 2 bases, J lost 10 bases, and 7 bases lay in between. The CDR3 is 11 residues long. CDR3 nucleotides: TGTGCCAGCAGTGAACCAGGGGCGCAGTATTTT. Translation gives CASSEPGAQYF.

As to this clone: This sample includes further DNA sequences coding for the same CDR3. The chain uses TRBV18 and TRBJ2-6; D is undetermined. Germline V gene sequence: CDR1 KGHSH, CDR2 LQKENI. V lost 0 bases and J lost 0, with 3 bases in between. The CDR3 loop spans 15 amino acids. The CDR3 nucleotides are TGTGCCAGCTCACCACCGAACTCTGGGGCCAACGTCCTGACTTTC. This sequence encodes CASSPPNSGANVLTF.

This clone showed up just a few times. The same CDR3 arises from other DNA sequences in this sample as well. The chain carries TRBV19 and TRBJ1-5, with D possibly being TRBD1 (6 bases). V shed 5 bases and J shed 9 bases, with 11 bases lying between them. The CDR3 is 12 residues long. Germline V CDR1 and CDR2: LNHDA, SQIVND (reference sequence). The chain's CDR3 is CASSPQGLPQHF. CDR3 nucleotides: TGTGCCAGTAGTCCACAGGGTCTGCCCCAGCATTTT. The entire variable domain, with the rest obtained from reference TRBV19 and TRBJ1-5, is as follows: DGGITQSPKYLFRKEGQNVTLSCEQNLNHDAMYWYRQDPGQGLRLIYYSQIVNDFQKGDIAEGYSVSREKKESFPLTVTSAQKNPTAFYLCASSPQGLPQHFGDGTRLSIL.